These 5 T cell receptor beta chains were all obtained from the same sample, sequenced in a study of vaccination effects on CD4 cells after COVID-19. Here immunoSEQ multiplex PCR was the method, and the copy in TCRdb shows in-frame clones only, minus some. Among tens of thousands of clones listed, about four fifths were seen once. Before any sequencing was done, the ViraFEST assay used viral peptide pools to expand antigen-specific CD4+ T cells. The culture ran for roughly ten days before CD4+ T cells were isolated. Nobody among the vaccine recipients had prior SARS-CoV-2 infection (nucleocapsid antibodies were negative). The antigens these receptors bind are not known. The sample here was CD4+ T cells from PBMCs cultured with SARS-CoV-2 spike peptides, taken before COVID-19 vaccination. The source is a human donor who received a COVID-19 vaccine.

The V gene is TRBV6-4, the J gene TRBJ2-3; 10 bases align to TRBD2. The germline CDR1 and CDR2 sequences are MRHNA and SNTAGT. V trimming: 3 bases; J trimming: 3 bases; junction bases outside the gene matches: 6. This CDR3 is 16 amino acids long. This CDR3 reads CASSDRAGGPTDTQYF. The DNA for the CDR3 is TGTGCCAGCAGTGATCGAGCGGGGGGGCCAACAGATACGCAGTATTTT.

The chain combines TRBV6-5 with TRBJ1-1, with D possibly being TRBD1 (6 bases). The CDR3 has 13 amino acids. From germline, CDR1 is MNHEY and CDR2 SVGAGI. Trimming took 6 bases from V and 5 from J, leaving 13 bases between them. The CDR3 DNA is TGTGCCAGCAGCGACAGGAGGGAAACTGAAGCTTTCTTT. The encoded protein is CASSDRRETEAFF.

The chain combines TRBV6-1 with TRBJ2-7; 9 nucleotides agree with TRBD1. Germline values: CDR1 MNHNS, CDR2 SASEGT. V was clipped by 3 bases and J by 6 bases; unmatched bases: 3. This CDR3 is built from 13 residues. The CDR3 reads CASSEDRGSEQYV. CDR3 DNA: TGTGCCAGCAGTGAGGACAGGGGCTCCGAGCAGTACGTC.

This sequence joins TRBV7-3 and TRBJ2-2; 7 bases line up with TRBD2. The CDR3 contains 16 residues. Germline V gene sequence: CDR1 SGHTA, CDR2 FQGTGA. The junction had 9 bases not matched to a gene; V was cut back by 6 bases and J by 2 bases. In DNA form, the CDR3 reads TGTGCCAGCAGTCTACAGGCTAGCGGCAACACCGGGGAGCTGTTTTTT. Translation: CASSLQASGNTGELFF.

The chain joins TRBV30 to TRBJ2-7; TRBD1 aligns across 7 bases. Germline V lookup: CDR1 GTSNPN, CDR2 SVGIG (reference sequence). The CDR3 extends over 12 amino acids. J lost 5 bases, V lost 2 bases, and 3 bases had no gene match. CDR3 coding DNA: TGTGCCTGGAGTCCACAGGGGAACGAGCAGTACGTC. This sequence encodes CAWSPQGNEQYV.